This is a list of T cell receptor beta chains from one sample in a study of control samples from healthy donors and cancer patients. Profiled with immunoSEQ multiplex PCR; TCRdb holds only in-frame clones, not every one. The table includes approximately 150,000 clones, about nine tenths detected once. What was sequenced was blood. These receptors all come from a man younger than 45 in good health. Both conserved end residues are part of each CDR3.

TRBJ1-4 | TRBV28 | CASSSFVEGDEKLFF
TRBJ2-7 | TRBV5-4 | CASKDRADSYEQYF
TRBJ1-2 | TRBV4-1 | CASSQSFDEGHGYTF
TRBJ1-6 | TRBV27 | CASSPTGPRSPLHF
TRBJ2-1 | TRBV18 | CASSPPGLAGGTNEQFF
TRBJ2-1 | TRBV10-3 | CATAPGTTDEQFF
TRBJ2-7 | TRBV7-6 | CASSLSPSRSSEQYF
TRBJ1-1 | TRBV6-5 | CASSIGRNTEAFF
TRBJ1-1 | TRBV9 | CASRQGANTEAFF
TRBJ1-2 | TRBV7-8 | CASSLYGQGGYTF
TRBJ2-1 | TRBV28 | CASRNSGGTYNEQFF
TRBJ2-2 | TRBV10-3 | CAIAIGGAYTGELFF
TRBJ1-6 | TRBV6-5 | CASSYGQGHSPLHF
TRBJ1-1 | TRBV28 | CASSLRGRMAFF
TRBJ1-1 | TRBV7-3 | CASSFGTSTEAFF
TRBJ1-5 | TRBV19 | CASSIADRGNQPQHF
TRBJ1-3 | TRBV4-2 | CASSQDREFSGNTIYF
TRBJ2-3 | TRBV9 | CASSVDRNTQYF
TRBJ1-5 | TRBV30 | CAWSEASTNQPQHF
TRBJ1-1 | TRBV7-6 | CASSNSLGSDTEAFF
TRBJ2-7 | TRBV21-1 | CASSKGAYRGLGYEQYF
TRBJ1-2 | TRBV15 | CATSRTGGAIDGYTF
TRBJ2-1 | TRBV12-3/TRBV12-4 | CASSPGTSNEQFF
TRBJ2-7 | TRBV20-1 | CSAQGYEQYF
TRBJ1-2 | TRBV28 | CASSSAPGTGTGGYTF
TRBJ2-7 | TRBV7-9 | CASSLGSYEQYF
TRBJ1-4 | TRBV27 | CASSFLPGGNEKLFF
TRBJ2-6 | TRBV3-1/TRBV3-2 | CASFGQGYSGANVLTF
TRBJ1-4 | TRBV18 | CASSAKRNNEKLFF
TRBJ2-3 | TRBV11-3 | CASSLDRGVGTDTQYF
TRBJ2-2 | TRBV11-2 | CASSLLRVPGELFF
TRBJ1-6 | TRBV27 | CASGSTGQNSPLHF
TRBJ2-7 | TRBV28 | CASSLTGIYEQYF
TRBJ1-1 | TRBV5-1 | CASSLVVATEAFF
TRBJ2-3 | TRBV9 | CASSVPLSSGGAGTDTQYF
TRBJ1-1 | TRBV30 | CAWNSVRTEAFF
TRBJ1-6 | TRBV6-6 | CASSYPPGRDSPLHF
TRBJ2-1 | TRBV28 | CASSWTGGYEQFF
TRBJ2-5 | TRBV4-1 | CASSQILAEETQYF
TRBJ1-1 | TRBV14 | CASSQDWPGARTNTEAFF
TRBJ2-3 | TRBV30 | CAWRAGGTTDTQYF
TRBJ1-6 | TRBV3-1/TRBV3-2 | CASSRGGAVSPLHF
TRBJ1-2 | TRBV14 | CASSQGGGWGPGYTF
TRBJ1-4 | TRBV12-3/TRBV12-4 | CASSFQGEKLFF
TRBJ1-2 | TRBV7-2 | CASSPYQGGRDGYTF
TRBJ2-7 | TRBV2 | CASSDFSGGQGYEQYF
TRBJ2-1 | TRBV5-1 | CASSFRQNNEQFF
TRBJ1-5 | TRBV6-1 | CASSDRQDQPQHF
TRBJ2-1 | TRBV14 | CASSQIGISYNEQFF
TRBJ1-5 | TRBV27 | CASSLQGVDQPQHF
TRBJ1-2 | TRBV4-1 | CASSQDRQGNLYGYTF